The text below deals with one T cell receptor beta chain. What it binds is not known. The germline V gene encodes CDR1 LGHDT and CDR2 YNNKEL (reference sequence). This CDR3 region has 16 residues. Trimming took 1 base from V and 0 from J, leaving 13 bases between them. These data originate in a study of Graves' ophthalmopathy and Graves' hyperthyroidism. Findings and limits, study-wide: Blood also contained most of the expanded thyroid clonotypes above 0.001 frequency.

As the template, RNA transcripts were used to amplify TCR beta CDR3 regions. RT-PCR with HTBI primers came first, then second-round multiplex PCR. Each CDR3 protein gets one entry after TCRdb re-called the multiplex PCR reads with MiXCR. The data show about 500,000 distinct CDR3 sequences, under 15% seen once. With a duration under 3 months, ophthalmopathy in the donors showed moderate-to-severe activity, CAS ≥3 and NOSPECS ≥4. This chain connects TRBV3-1 to TRBJ2-7; D may be TRBD1 (6 bases). Input material: blood. The TCR was taken from a woman aged 25 to 39 with Graves' ophthalmopathy. In nucleotides, the CDR3 is TGTGCCAGCAGCCAAGGGGGCTTGGGGGCCTCCTACGAGCAGTACTTC. It is translated as CASSQGGLGASYEQYF.